Each of the 29 T cell receptor beta chains below was sequenced from the same sample in a study of T cells after yellow fever vaccination. TCRdb passed the 5' RACE reads through MiXCR, listing each CDR3 protein once. The table has a few hundred thousand distinct CDR3 sequences, 8.7% seen once. Here the sequenced sample was PBMCs, taken on the day of the first yellow fever vaccination. The receptors were sampled from a man between 18 and 29 years old who received the YFV17D yellow fever vaccine.

The chain recombines TRBV4-1 with TRBJ2-7, with D possibly matching TRBD2 (7 bases). The ends were cut back, 1 base at V and 4 bases at J, with 14 bases in the middle. Germline V gene data show CDR1 as MGHRA and CDR2 as YSYEKL. The CDR3 has 15 amino acids. This CDR3 is CASSQVEGGQYEQYF. The CDR3 coding sequence is TGCGCCAGCAGCCAAGTAGAGGGGGGGCAATACGAGCAGTACTTC.

This chain joins TRBV7-2 and TRBJ1-2; 9 nucleotides align to TRBD1. Germline trimming cut 5 bases from V and 5 bases from J; bases unmatched to any gene: 3. Germline values: CDR1 SGHTA, CDR2 FQGNSA. The CDR3 is 13 residues long. The CDR3 reads CASSKGQGYGYTF. The CDR3 nucleotides read TGTGCCAGCAGCAAGGGACAGGGATATGGCTACACCTTC.

This clonotype has ten or more counts. The genes are TRBV7-9 and TRBJ2-7, with D unresolved. V was trimmed by 3 bases and J by 1 base, leaving 10 bases between them. Per the germline V gene, CDR1 is SEHNR and CDR2 is FQNEAQ (reference sequence). The CDR3 contains 14 residues. This chain's CDR3 is CASSFFDESYEQYV. In nucleotides, the CDR3 is TGTGCCAGCAGCTTTTTCGACGAGTCCTACGAGCAGTACGTC.

The chain carries TRBV12-3 or TRBV12-4 and TRBJ2-5; D is unresolved. CDR3 length: 15 amino acids. V lost 4 bases and J lost 3, with 15 bases in between. This CDR3 is CASSSSGGFKETQYF. In DNA, the CDR3 is TGTGCCAGCAGTTCCTCGGGCGGCTTCAAAGAGACCCAGTACTTC.

Only a few counts were recorded for this clonotype. Here the CDR3 DNA reads TGTGCCACCAGCAAAACCCTCGGACAGGTGTTAATCGACGAGCAGTACGTC. This codes for CATSKTLGQVLIDEQYV. The chain is built from TRBV15 and TRBJ2-7, with TRBD1 matching over 7 bases. The CDR3 consists of 17 residues. Germline-derived CDR1 and CDR2 are LNHNV and YYDKDF (reference sequence). J gave up 5 bases and V 4 bases, and 17 bases lay outside the gene matches.

This clonotype was seen only a few times. V and J are TRBV5-6 and TRBJ2-7; D unclear. This CDR3 has 14 amino acids. Germline assignment: CDR1 SGHDT and CDR2 YYEEEE. Trimming removed 0 bases at V and 0 bases at J, with 7 bases between. As DNA, the CDR3 is TGTGCCAGCAGCTTGGGAGACACCTCCTACGAGCAGTACTTC. It codes for CASSLGDTSYEQYF.

This clonotype was seen a handful of times. The chain recombines TRBV19 with TRBJ2-1; the D is unclear. The CDR3 sequence is 15 residues long. Trimming shortened V by 3 bases and J by 3 bases, and 12 bases separated the two germline ends. The germline V gene has CDR1 LNHDA and CDR2 SQIVND (reference sequence). Here the CDR3 reads CASSMEVYGYNEQFF. The CDR3 region has the DNA TGTGCCAGTAGTATGGAAGTCTACGGCTACAATGAGCAGTTCTTC.

This chain joins TRBV18 and TRBJ2-5; D is uncertain. CDR1 and CDR2 (germline): KGHSH, LQKENI. This CDR3 has 13 residues. The V end lost 0 bases, the J end lost 7 bases, and 9 bases lay between the germline ends. The CDR3 nucleotides read TGTGCCAGCTCACCACCGGCAGTTGGGACCCAGTACTTC. Amino acid sequence: CASSPPAVGTQYF. Supplemented by reference TRBV18 and TRBJ2-5, the full variable domain reads NAGVMQNPRHLVRRRGQEARLRCSPMKGHSHVYWYRQLPEEGLKFMVYLQKENIIDESGMPKERFSAEFPKEGPSILRIQQVVRGDSAAYFCASSPPAVGTQYFGPGTRLLVL.

This rearrangement joins TRBV7-3 to TRBJ1-1; D gene unclear. The CDR3 runs to 14 residues. Trimming stripped 7 bases from V and 7 bases from J, with 19 bases between. Germline V gives CDR1 SGHTA, CDR2 FQGTGA. CDR3 protein: CASKISSGFLEAFF. The CDR3, as DNA: TGTGCCAGCAAGATCTCGAGCGGATTCCTTGAAGCTTTCTTT. The full variable domain, rest sourced from reference TRBV7-3 and TRBJ1-1, is GAGVSQTPSNKVTEKGKYVELRCDPISGHTALYWYRQSLGQGPEFLIYFQGTGAADDSGLPNDRFFAVRPEGSVSTLKIQRTERGDSAVYLCASKISSGFLEAFFGQGTRLTVV.

This clonotype was detected only a few times. The V call is TRBV5-1, the J call TRBJ1-3; no reliable D call. The CDR3 contains 15 residues. Trimming cost V 0 bases and J 0 bases, with 7 bases left between them. The germline V gene has CDR1 SGHRS and CDR2 YFSETQ. CDR3 DNA: TGCGCCAGCAGCTTGGGACCGATCTCTGGAAACACCATATATTTT. This gives the protein CASSLGPISGNTIYF.

This clonotype was observed a handful of times. V gene TRBV2 combines with J gene TRBJ2-5; 10 nucleotides line up with TRBD2. CDR1 SNHLY and CDR2 FYNNEI come from the germline V gene. With 6 bases clipped from V and 2 bases from J, the junction kept 6 bases outside the gene matches. The CDR3 extends over 15 amino acids. The CDR3 loop reads CASSELAGMQETQYF. CDR3 in DNA: TGTGCCAGCAGCGAACTAGCGGGGATGCAAGAGACCCAGTACTTC.

This clonotype appeared many times. The chain is built from TRBV20-1 and TRBJ2-1; TRBD2 agrees at 14 bases. The CDR3 has 17 residues. CDR1 and CDR2 (germline): DFQATT, SNEGSKA (reference sequence). V lost 6 bases and J lost 0; bases outside the gene matches: 7. The DNA for the CDR3 is TGCAGTGCAAAGGGACTAGCGGGGGTTATCTCCTACAATGAGCAGTTCTTC. Its protein is CSAKGLAGVISYNEQFF.

This clonotype was seen more than once but under ten times. V is TRBV4-1 and J is TRBJ2-7, with 8 bases that match TRBD1. There are 16 residues in the CDR3. Trimming removed 3 bases from V and 4 bases from J; junction bases left unmatched: 11. Per germline, CDR1 MGHRA and CDR2 YSYEKL. The CDR3 here is CASSHQDRDPGYEQYF. Written as DNA, the CDR3 is TGCGCCAGCAGCCACCAGGACAGGGACCCTGGTTACGAGCAGTACTTC.

The sample holds many counts of this clonotype. This CDR3 is CASSFSSGDYGYTF. Here the CDR3 DNA reads TGCGCCAGCAGCTTTTCGTCAGGGGACTATGGCTACACCTTC. The chain carries TRBV5-1 and TRBJ1-2; D might be TRBD1 (6 bases). This CDR3 has 14 amino acids. Germline assignment: CDR1 SGHRS and CDR2 YFSETQ. With 2 bases removed from V and 3 bases from J, the gap between germline ends came to 11 bases.

This clonotype was picked up a small number of times. The chain couples TRBV28 to TRBJ2-2; 8 positions match TRBD1. This CDR3 region has 17 residues. Per the germline V gene, CDR1 is MDHEN and CDR2 is SYDVKM. Trimming took 6 bases from V and 1 from J; bases not matched to a gene: 10. In nucleotides, the CDR3 is TGTGCCAGCAGCTTTGACAGGGGCCAAGGGAACACCGGGGAGCTGTTTTTT. It yields the protein CASSFDRGQGNTGELFF.

The rearrangement uses TRBV20-1 and TRBJ2-7; D perhaps matches TRBD1 (8 bases). CDR1 is DFQATT, CDR2 SNEGSKA, per germline (reference sequence). The V end lost 6 bases, the J end lost 3 bases, and 18 bases lay between the germline ends. There are 14 residues in the CDR3. CDR3 nucleotide sequence: TGCAGTGCAGCGGGGACAGGACCTTTCTACGAGCAGTACTTC. This sequence encodes CSAAGTGPFYEQYF.

V is TRBV5-6 and J is TRBJ2-1; 8 nucleotides match TRBD1. The germline V gene encodes CDR1 SGHDT and CDR2 YYEEEE. The length of the CDR3 is 21 residues. J gave up 0 bases and V 4 bases, and 21 bases lay outside the gene matches. The CDR3 here is CASSPVVGTGGPLNSYNEQFF. In DNA form, the CDR3 reads TGTGCCAGCAGCCCGGTTGTTGGTACAGGGGGGCCCCTAAACTCCTACAATGAGCAGTTCTTC. Based on the CDR3 plus reference TRBV5-6 and TRBJ2-1, the full variable domain is DAGVTQSPTHLIKTRGQQVTLRCSPKSGHDTVSWYQQALGQGPQFIFQYYEEEERQRGNFPDRFSGHQFPNYSSELNVNALLLGDSALYLCASSPVVGTGGPLNSYNEQFFGPGTRLTVL.

The CDR3 spells CASSPLAVSSYNEQFF. CDR3 nucleotides: TGTGCCAGCAGCCCGCTAGCGGTTAGCTCCTACAATGAGCAGTTCTTC. The V gene is TRBV7-9, the J gene TRBJ2-1; 7 bases agree with TRBD2. This CDR3 region has 16 residues. Germline trimming cut 5 bases from V and 0 bases from J; bases unmatched to any gene: 7. Germline V CDR1 and CDR2: SEHNR, FQNEAQ (reference sequence).

V usage is TRBV4-3 and J usage is TRBJ2-3; TRBD2 matches at 9 bases. Germline V lookup: CDR1 LGHNA, CDR2 YSLEER. The V segment lost 0 bases and the J segment 2 bases; nucleotides outside the gene matches: 12. This CDR3 has 19 amino acids. CDR3 region: CASSQDAIPSGVYTDTQYF. The CDR3 DNA reads as TGCGCCAGCAGCCAAGACGCCATTCCTAGCGGGGTATACACAGATACGCAGTATTTT.

This clonotype was found a few times. The rearrangement uses TRBV12-3 or TRBV12-4 and TRBJ1-3, with 9 positions matching TRBD1. Losses at the gene ends were 6 bases for V and 2 bases for J; bases not matched to a gene: 17. This CDR3 spans 19 amino acids. The CDR3 region is CASSEIPGQGSWPGNTIYF. The CDR3 coding sequence is TGTGCCAGCAGCGAAATTCCGGGACAGGGTTCGTGGCCTGGAAACACCATATATTTT.

The table lists this clonotype with a few counts. The chain couples TRBV7-2 to TRBJ2-3, with D uncertain. CDR1 SGHTA and CDR2 FQGNSA come from the germline V gene. Trimming cost V 3 bases and J 6 bases, with 4 bases left between them. The CDR3 is made up of 11 amino acids. The CDR3 region is CASSFVDTQYF. CDR3 DNA: TGTGCCAGCAGCTTCGTCGATACGCAGTATTTT.

Ten or more counts support this clonotype. J is TRBJ2-1 and V is TRBV7-8; no reliable D call. The CDR3 extends over 13 amino acids. Germline lookup yields CDR1 SGHVS and CDR2 FQNEAQ. Trimming cost V 4 bases and J 5 bases, with 9 bases left between them. CDR3: CASSSSGNNEQFF. In nucleotides, the CDR3 is TGTGCCAGCAGCTCGAGTGGAAACAATGAGCAGTTCTTC.

The chain recombines TRBV9 with TRBJ2-3; 7 bases are shared with TRBD2. With 0 bases clipped from V and 4 bases from J, the junction kept 5 bases outside the gene matches. The V gene's germline CDR1 is SGDLS and CDR2 YYNGEE. The CDR3 consists of 15 residues. DNA for the CDR3: TGTGCCAGCAGCGTAGTTGGGGGGGTCGCAGATACGCAGTATTTT. Translated, it gives CASSVVGGVADTQYF.

The genes are TRBV5-1 and TRBJ2-5; TRBD1 or TRBD2 may be the D gene (5 bases each). The CDR3 loop spans 20 amino acids. Germline V gene data show CDR1 as SGHRS and CDR2 as YFSETQ. V was clipped by 4 bases and J by 9 bases, with 37 bases between them. CDR3 DNA sequence: TGCGCCAGCAGCCAGGGAATCCAACGCTCGACCGCGCTGCGGTTGGAGGCCCAGTACTTC. It yields the protein CASSQGIQRSTALRLEAQYF.

This clonotype was observed a few times. The rearrangement links TRBV20-1 to TRBJ2-5; D remains unclear. The CDR3 consists of 10 residues. Germline V CDR1 and CDR2: DFQATT, SNEGSKA (reference sequence). The V end was cut by 4 bases, the J end by 5 bases, with 5 bases between. In nucleotides, the CDR3 is TGCAGTGCTATCTTGGAGACCCAGTACTTC. It is translated as CSAILETQYF.

This clonotype was detected only a few times. The chain joins TRBV27 to TRBJ1-2; D remains ambiguous. The germline V and J ends were trimmed by 0 bases and 6 bases, with 8 bases remaining between them. There are 13 residues in the CDR3. Germline V gene lookup returns CDR1 MNHEY and CDR2 SMNVEV (reference sequence). The DNA of the CDR3 is TGTGCCAGCAGTTTATCAATGACGGATGGCTACACCTTC. As protein: CASSLSMTDGYTF.

This chain connects TRBV5-1 to TRBJ2-3; D perhaps matches TRBD2 (6 bases). Germline V gene lookup returns CDR1 SGHRS and CDR2 YFSETQ. The CDR3 covers 15 residues. Trimming removed 3 bases at V and 3 bases at J, with 14 bases between. CDR3 region: CASSWRVVMTDTQYF. CDR3 DNA: TGCGCCAGCAGCTGGAGGGTGGTTATGACAGATACGCAGTATTTT.

V is TRBV5-1 and J is TRBJ2-1, with D uncertain. Between the trimmed V and J ends, which lost 2 bases and 7 bases, there was a span of 22 bases. CDR3 length equals 17 residues. Germline V gives CDR1 SGHRS, CDR2 YFSETQ. CDR3 sequence: CASSFRANPGWDNEQFF. The CDR3 region has the DNA TGCGCCAGCAGCTTTCGGGCAAACCCGGGCTGGGATAATGAGCAGTTCTTC. Variable domain in full (rest from reference TRBV5-1 and TRBJ2-1): KAGVTQTPRYLIKTRGQQVTLSCSPISGHRSVSWYQQTPGQGLQFLFEYFSETQRNKGNFPGRFSGRQFSNSRSEMNVSTLELGDSALYLCASSFRANPGWDNEQFFGPGTRLTVL.

This clonotype appeared many times. The chain carries TRBV19 and TRBJ1-1, with D unresolved. V shed 9 bases and J shed 1 base, with 12 bases lying between them. This CDR3 region has 13 residues. Germline CDR1 LNHDA, CDR2 SQIVND (reference sequence). The CDR3 spells CASRIMGNTEAFF. The CDR3 DNA reads as TGTGCCAGCCGTATAATGGGGAACACTGAAGCTTTCTTT.